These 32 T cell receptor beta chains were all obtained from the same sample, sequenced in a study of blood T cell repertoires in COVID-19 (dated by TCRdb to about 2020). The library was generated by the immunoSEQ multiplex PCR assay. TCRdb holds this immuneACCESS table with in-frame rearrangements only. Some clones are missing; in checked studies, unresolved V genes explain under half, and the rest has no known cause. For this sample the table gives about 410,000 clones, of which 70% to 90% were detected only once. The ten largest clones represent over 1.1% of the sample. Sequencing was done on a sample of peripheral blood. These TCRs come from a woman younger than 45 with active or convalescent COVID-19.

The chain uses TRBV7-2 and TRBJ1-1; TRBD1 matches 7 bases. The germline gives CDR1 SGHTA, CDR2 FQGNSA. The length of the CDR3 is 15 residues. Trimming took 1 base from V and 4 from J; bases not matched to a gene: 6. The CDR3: CASSLGPGTATEAFF. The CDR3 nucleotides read TGTGCCAGCAGCTTAGGCCCGGGGACAGCCACTGAAGCTTTCTTT.

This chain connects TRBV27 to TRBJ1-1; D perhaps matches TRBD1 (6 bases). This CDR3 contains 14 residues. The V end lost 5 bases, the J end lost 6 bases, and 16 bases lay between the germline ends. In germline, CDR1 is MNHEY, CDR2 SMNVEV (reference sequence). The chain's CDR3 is CASSIEGRGPEAFF. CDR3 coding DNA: TGTGCCAGCAGTATAGAGGGCAGGGGCCCTGAAGCTTTCTTT.

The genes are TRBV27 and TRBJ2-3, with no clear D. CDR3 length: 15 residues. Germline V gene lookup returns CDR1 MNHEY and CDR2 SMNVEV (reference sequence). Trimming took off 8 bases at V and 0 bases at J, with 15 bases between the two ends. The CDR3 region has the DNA TGTGCCAGCCGATCACTGCGTTCTAGCACAGATACGCAGTATTTT. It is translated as CASRSLRSSTDTQYF.

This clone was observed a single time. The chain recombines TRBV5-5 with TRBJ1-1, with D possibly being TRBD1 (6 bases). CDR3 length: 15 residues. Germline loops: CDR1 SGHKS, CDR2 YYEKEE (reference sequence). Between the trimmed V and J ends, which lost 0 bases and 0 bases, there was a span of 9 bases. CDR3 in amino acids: CASSLAGQMNTEAFF. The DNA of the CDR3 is TGTGCCAGCAGCTTGGCAGGACAGATGAACACTGAAGCTTTCTTT.

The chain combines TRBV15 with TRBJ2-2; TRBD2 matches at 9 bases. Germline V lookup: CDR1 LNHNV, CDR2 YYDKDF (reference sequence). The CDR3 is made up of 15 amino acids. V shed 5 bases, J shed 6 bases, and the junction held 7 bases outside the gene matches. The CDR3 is CATSATGTSPGELFF. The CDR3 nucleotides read TGTGCCACCAGCGCAACCGGGACTAGCCCCGGGGAGCTGTTTTTT. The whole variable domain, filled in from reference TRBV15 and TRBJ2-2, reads DAMVIQNPRYQVTQFGKPVTLSCSQTLNHNVMYWYQQKSSQAPKLLFHYYDKDFNNEADTPDNFQSRRPNTSFCFLDIRSPGLGDTAMYLCATSATGTSPGELFFGEGSRLTVL.

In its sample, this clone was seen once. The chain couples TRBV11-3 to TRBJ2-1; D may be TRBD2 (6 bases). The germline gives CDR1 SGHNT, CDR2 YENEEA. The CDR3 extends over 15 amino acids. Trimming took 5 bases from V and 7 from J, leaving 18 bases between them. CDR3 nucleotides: TGTGCCAGCAGCCCGGGACTTCCCCCTCTAAATGAGCAGTTCTTC. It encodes CASSPGLPPLNEQFF. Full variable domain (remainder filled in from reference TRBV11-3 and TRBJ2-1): EAGVVQSPRYKIIEKKQPVAFWCNPISGHNTLYWYLQNLGQGPELLIRYENEEAVDDSQLPKDRFSAERLKGVDSTLKIQPAELGDSAVYLCASSPGLPPLNEQFFGPGTRLTVL.

The CDR3 region is CASRGHSSSYNSPLHF. Written as DNA, the CDR3 is TGTGCCAGCCGTGGACACTCGAGCTCCTATAATTCACCCCTCCACTTT. This rearrangement joins TRBV6-1 to TRBJ1-6; tentatively, D is TRBD1 (5 bases). Trimming took off 8 bases at V and 0 bases at J, with 14 bases between the two ends. CDR1 is MNHNS, CDR2 SASEGT, per germline. CDR3 length equals 16 residues.

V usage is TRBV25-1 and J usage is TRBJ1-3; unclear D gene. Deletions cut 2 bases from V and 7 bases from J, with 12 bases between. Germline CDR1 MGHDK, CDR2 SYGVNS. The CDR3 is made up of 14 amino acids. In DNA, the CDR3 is TGTGCCAGCAGTGAAATAAGTTATCAGAACACCATATATTTT. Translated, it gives CASSEISYQNTIYF.

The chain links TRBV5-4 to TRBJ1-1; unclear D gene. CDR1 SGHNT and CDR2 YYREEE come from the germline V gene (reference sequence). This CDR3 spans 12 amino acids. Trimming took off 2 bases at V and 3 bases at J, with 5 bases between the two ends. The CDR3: CASSFQDTEAFF. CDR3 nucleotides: TGTGCCAGCAGCTTTCAGGACACTGAAGCTTTCTTT.

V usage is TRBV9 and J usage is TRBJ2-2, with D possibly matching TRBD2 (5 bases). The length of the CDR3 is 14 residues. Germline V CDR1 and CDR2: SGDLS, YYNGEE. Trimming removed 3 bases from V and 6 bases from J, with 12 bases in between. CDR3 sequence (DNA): TGTGCCAGCAGCGATAGCCGCGGGTCCGGGGAGCTGTTTTTT. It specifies CASSDSRGSGELFF. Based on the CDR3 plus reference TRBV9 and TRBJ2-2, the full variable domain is DSGVTQTPKHLITATGQRVTLRCSPRSGDLSVYWYQQSLDQGLQFLIQYYNGEERAKGNILERFSAQQFPDLHSELNLSSLELGDSALYFCASSDSRGSGELFFGEGSRLTVL.

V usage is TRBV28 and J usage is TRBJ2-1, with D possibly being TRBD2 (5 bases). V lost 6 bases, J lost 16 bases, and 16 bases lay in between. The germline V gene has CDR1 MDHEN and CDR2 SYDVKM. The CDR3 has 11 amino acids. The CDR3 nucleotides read TGTGCCAGCAGGGAGGCCGCCGGGGAATTCTTC. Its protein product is CASREAAGEFF. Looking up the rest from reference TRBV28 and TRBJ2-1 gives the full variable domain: DVKVTQSSRYLVKRTGEKVFLECVQDMDHENMFWYRQDPGLGLRLIYFSYDVKMKEKGDIPEGYSVSREKKERFSLILESASTNQTSMYLCASREAAGEFFGPGTRLTVL.

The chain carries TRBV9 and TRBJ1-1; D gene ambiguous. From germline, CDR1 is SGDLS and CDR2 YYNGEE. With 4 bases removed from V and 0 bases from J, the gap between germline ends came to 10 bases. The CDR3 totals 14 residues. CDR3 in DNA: TGTGCCAGCAGCCCCGTGGCCATGAACACTGAAGCTTTCTTT. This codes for CASSPVAMNTEAFF.

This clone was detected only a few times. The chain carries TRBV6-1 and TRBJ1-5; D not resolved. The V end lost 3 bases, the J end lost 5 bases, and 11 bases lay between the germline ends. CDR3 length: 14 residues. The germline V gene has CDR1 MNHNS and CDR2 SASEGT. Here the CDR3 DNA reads TGTGCCAGCAGTGATCGTACAGATCATCAGCCCCAGCATTTT. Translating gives CASSDRTDHQPQHF.

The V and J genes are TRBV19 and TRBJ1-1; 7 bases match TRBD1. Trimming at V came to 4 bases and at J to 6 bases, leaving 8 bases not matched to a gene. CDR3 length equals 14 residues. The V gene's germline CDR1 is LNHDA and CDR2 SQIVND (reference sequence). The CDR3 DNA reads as TGTGCCAGTAGTACCGCCACAGGGGACCCTGAAGCTTTCTTT. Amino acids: CASSTATGDPEAFF.

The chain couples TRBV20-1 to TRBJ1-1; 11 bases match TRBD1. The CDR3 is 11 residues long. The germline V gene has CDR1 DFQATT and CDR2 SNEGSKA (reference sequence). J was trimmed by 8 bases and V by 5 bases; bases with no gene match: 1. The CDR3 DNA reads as TGCAGTGCTTGGACAGGGGGCGAAGCTTTCTTT. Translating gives CSAWTGGEAFF.

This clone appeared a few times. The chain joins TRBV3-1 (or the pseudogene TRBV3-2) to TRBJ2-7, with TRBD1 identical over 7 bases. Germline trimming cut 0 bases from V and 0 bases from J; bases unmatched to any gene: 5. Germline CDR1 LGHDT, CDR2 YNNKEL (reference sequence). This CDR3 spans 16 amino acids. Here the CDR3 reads CASSQDWAGGSYEQYF. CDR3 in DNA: TGTGCCAGCAGCCAAGATTGGGCAGGGGGCTCCTACGAGCAGTACTTC.

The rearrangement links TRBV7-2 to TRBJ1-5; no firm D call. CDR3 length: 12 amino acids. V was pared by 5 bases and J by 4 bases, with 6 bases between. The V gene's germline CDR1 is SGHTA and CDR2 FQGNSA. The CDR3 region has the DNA TGTGCCAGCAGCGCCTATAATCAGCCCCAGCATTTT. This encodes CASSAYNQPQHF.

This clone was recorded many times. The CDR3 reads CASRACGAFTDTQYF. CDR3 nucleotides: TGTGCCAGCAGGGCCTGCGGCGCCTTCACAGATACGCAGTATTTT. The V call is TRBV9, the J call TRBJ2-3; D not resolved. The V end was cut by 5 bases, the J end by 2 bases, with 15 bases between. The CDR3 length is 15 residues. Germline CDR1 and CDR2: SGDLS and YYNGEE.

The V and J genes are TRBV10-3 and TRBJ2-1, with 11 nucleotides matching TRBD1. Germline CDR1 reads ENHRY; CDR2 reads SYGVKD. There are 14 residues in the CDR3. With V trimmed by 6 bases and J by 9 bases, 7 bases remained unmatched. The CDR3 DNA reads TGTGCCATCAGCCGGGACAGGGGGGAGGTTGAGCAGTTCTTC. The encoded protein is CAISRDRGEVEQFF.

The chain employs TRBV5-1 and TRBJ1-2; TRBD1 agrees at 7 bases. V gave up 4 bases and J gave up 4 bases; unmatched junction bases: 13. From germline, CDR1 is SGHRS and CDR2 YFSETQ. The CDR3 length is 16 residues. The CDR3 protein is CASSTGDSAIGYGYTF. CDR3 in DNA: TGCGCCAGCAGCACAGGGGACAGCGCGATCGGCTATGGCTACACCTTC.

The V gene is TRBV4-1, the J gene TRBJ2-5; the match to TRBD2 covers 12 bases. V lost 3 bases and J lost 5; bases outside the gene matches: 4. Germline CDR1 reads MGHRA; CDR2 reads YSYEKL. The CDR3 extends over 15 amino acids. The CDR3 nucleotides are TGCGCCAGCAGCCAGACTAGCGGGGGAGGCGAGACCCAGTACTTC. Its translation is CASSQTSGGGETQYF.

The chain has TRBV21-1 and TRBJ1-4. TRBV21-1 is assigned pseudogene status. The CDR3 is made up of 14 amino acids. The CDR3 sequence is CASSTPRPGEKLFF. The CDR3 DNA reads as TGTGCCAGCAGCACCCCGAGGCCCGGAGAAAAACTGTTTTTT.

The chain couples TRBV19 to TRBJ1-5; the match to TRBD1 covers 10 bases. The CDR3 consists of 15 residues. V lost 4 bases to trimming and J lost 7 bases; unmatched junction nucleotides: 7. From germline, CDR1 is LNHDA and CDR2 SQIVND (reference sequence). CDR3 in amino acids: CASSRHGQGDQPQHF. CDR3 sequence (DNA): TGTGCCAGTAGTAGACACGGACAGGGGGACCAGCCCCAGCATTTT.

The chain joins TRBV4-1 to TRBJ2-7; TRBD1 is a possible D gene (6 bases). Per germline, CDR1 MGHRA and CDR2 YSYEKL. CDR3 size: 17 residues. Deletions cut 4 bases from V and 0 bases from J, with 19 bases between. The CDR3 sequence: CASSPYTIDRSSYEQYF. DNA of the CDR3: TGCGCCAGCAGCCCATATACCATCGACAGGAGCTCCTACGAGCAGTACTTC.

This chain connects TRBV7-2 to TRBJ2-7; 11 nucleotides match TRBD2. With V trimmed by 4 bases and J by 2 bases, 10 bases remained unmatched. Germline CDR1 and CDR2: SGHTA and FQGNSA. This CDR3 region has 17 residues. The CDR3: CASSYRGGLAETYEQYF. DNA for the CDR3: TGTGCCAGCAGCTATAGAGGGGGACTAGCGGAGACCTACGAGCAGTACTTC. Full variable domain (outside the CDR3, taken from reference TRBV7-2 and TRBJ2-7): GAGVSQSPSNKVTEKGKDVELRCDPISGHTALYWYRQSLGQGLEFLIYFQGNSAPDKSGLPSDRFSAERTGGSVSTLTIQRTQQEDSAVYLCASSYRGGLAETYEQYFGPGTRLTVT.

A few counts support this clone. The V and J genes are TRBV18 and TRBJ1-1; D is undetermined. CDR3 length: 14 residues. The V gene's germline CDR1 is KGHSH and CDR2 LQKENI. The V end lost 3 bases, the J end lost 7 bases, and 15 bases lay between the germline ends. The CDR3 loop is CASSPGRGRVEAFF. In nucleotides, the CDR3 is TGTGCCAGCTCACCGGGGAGAGGAAGGGTTGAAGCTTTCTTT.

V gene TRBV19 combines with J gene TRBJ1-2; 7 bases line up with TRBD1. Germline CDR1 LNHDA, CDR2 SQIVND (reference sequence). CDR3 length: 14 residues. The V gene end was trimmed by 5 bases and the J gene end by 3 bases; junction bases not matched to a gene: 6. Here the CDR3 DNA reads TGTGCCAGTAGTCACAGGGGATTTGACTATGGCTACACCTTC. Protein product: CASSHRGFDYGYTF.

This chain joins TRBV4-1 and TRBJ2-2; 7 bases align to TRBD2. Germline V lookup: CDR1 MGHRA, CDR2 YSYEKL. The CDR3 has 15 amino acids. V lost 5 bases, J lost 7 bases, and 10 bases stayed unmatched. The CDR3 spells CASSGSLGRGGELFF. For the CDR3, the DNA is TGCGCCAGCAGCGGGTCCCTGGGGAGGGGCGGGGAGCTGTTTTTT.

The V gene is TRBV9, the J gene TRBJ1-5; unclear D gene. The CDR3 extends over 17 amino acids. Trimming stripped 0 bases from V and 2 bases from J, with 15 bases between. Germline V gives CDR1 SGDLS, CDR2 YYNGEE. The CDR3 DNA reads TGTGCCAGCAGCGTAGGAGGCCACCAACCAGGCAATCAGCCCCAGCATTTT. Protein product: CASSVGGHQPGNQPQHF.

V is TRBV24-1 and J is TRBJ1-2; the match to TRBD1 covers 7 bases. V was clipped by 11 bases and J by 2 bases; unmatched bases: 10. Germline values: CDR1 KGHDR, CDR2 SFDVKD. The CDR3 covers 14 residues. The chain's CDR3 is CAIQQGPPNYGYTF. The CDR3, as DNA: TGTGCCATCCAACAGGGGCCACCGAACTATGGCTACACCTTC.

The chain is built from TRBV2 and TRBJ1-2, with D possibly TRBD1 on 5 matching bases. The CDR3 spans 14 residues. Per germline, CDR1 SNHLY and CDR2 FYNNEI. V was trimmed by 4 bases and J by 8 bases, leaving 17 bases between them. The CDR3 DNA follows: TGTGCCAGCAGTGTTTCCGGGGGAGGTAGCGGCTACACCTTC. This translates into CASSVSGGGSGYTF.

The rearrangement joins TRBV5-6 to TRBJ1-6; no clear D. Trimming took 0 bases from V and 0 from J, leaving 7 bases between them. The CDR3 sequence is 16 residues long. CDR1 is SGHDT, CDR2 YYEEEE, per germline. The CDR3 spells CASSLARSSYNSPLHF. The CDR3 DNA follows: TGTGCCAGCAGCTTGGCGCGGAGCTCCTATAATTCACCCCTCCACTTT.